This T cell receptor (beta chain) originates from a study of T cell changes during pregnancy in multiple sclerosis. The CDR3 consists of 15 residues. With V trimmed by 0 bases and J by 0 bases, 2 bases remained unmatched. Germline V gives CDR1 SGHNT, CDR2 YYREEE (reference sequence). TCRdb keeps only in-frame clones here, not all; method: immunoSEQ multiplex PCR. In the table there are over 80,000 clones, 90% of which are singletons. Sequencing used peripheral blood, obtained in the second trimester of pregnancy. The clonotype was recovered from a female donor in good health, enrolled as a control in a pregnancy study. J is TRBJ2-7 and V is TRBV5-4, with TRBD2 matching 8 bases. The CDR3 spells CASSLAGGVSYEQYF. CDR3 coding DNA: TGTGCCAGCAGCTTGGCCGGGGGGGTCTCCTACGAGCAGTACTTC.